Shown below are 32 T cell receptor beta chains from a single sample sequenced in a study of cytotoxic CD8 clonotypes in ibrutinib-treated CLL. The table came from immunoSEQ multiplex PCR; TCRdb's copy has only in-frame clones and leaves some out. The sample holds 150,000 to 200,000 clones, around nine tenths seen once. The sequences come from PBMCs, collected at disease progression, from a patient treated with ibrutinib. Receptors originate from a human donor with chronic lymphocytic leukemia.

This chain links TRBV28 with TRBJ2-1, with D possibly TRBD2 on 6 matching bases. V was shortened by 6 bases and J by 4 bases, with 13 bases between the two germline ends. Germline V CDR1 and CDR2: MDHEN, SYDVKM. The CDR3 length is 14 residues. CDR3 DNA: TGTGCCAGCAGACGGGAACGGGAGTACAATGAGCAGTTCTTC. It is translated as CASRREREYNEQFF.

The J gene is TRBJ1-2, the V gene TRBV6-5; the D gene is possibly TRBD1 (6 bases). The CDR3 loop spans 15 amino acids. Trimming cost V 7 bases and J 5 bases, with 20 bases left between them. Per germline, CDR1 MNHEY and CDR2 SVGAGI. The CDR3 protein is CASTASAGGGYGYTF. CDR3 in DNA: TGTGCCAGCACCGCCTCGGCGGGGGGCGGGTATGGCTACACCTTC.

The chain links TRBV16 to TRBJ1-2, with TRBD1 matching over 8 bases. J lost 6 bases, V lost 5 bases, and 8 bases had no gene match. The CDR3 loop spans 14 amino acids. CDR1 KGHSY and CDR2 FQNENV come from the germline V gene. CDR3 protein: CASSADRVYNGYTF. CDR3 in DNA: TGTGCCAGCAGCGCGGACAGGGTATACAATGGCTACACCTTC.

This rearrangement joins TRBV25-1 to TRBJ2-5; TRBD2 might be the D (6 bases). CDR1 MGHDK and CDR2 SYGVNS come from the germline V gene. The CDR3 length is 14 residues. V lost 3 bases, J lost 2 bases, and 10 bases lay in between. CDR3 DNA: TGTGCCAGCAGTGAGGCTAGCGAACAAGAGACCCAGTACTTC. It encodes CASSEASEQETQYF.

This sequence joins TRBV7-6 and TRBJ2-1; TRBD1 agrees at 8 bases. The length of the CDR3 is 16 residues. V was pared by 0 bases and J by 6 bases, with 7 bases of the junction left unmatched. Germline-derived CDR1 and CDR2 are SGHVS and FNYEAQ. The CDR3 loop is CASSLAGTGNINEQFF. CDR3 in DNA: TGTGCCAGCAGCTTAGCCGGGACAGGTAACATCAATGAGCAGTTCTTC.

The V gene is TRBV11-3, the J gene TRBJ1-2; D remains unclear. Per germline, CDR1 SGHNT and CDR2 YENEEA. CDR3 length: 15 amino acids. V lost 3 bases, J lost 6 bases, and 17 bases lay in between. Written as DNA, the CDR3 is TGTGCCAGCAGCTTGGGAGTTTTAATATCCAATGGCTACACCTTC. This sequence encodes CASSLGVLISNGYTF.

J is TRBJ1-2 and V is TRBV10-2; TRBD1 aligns across 8 bases. With 10 bases clipped from V and 2 bases from J, the junction kept 3 bases outside the gene matches. The germline CDR1 and CDR2 sequences are WSHSY and SAAADI. This CDR3 contains 12 residues. CDR3 residues: CATGTGNYGYTF. CDR3 sequence (DNA): TGCGCCACCGGGACAGGAAACTATGGCTACACCTTC.

The chain has TRBV30 and TRBJ1-4; D remains unclear. Germline lookup yields CDR1 GTSNPN and CDR2 SVGIG (reference sequence). The CDR3 covers 14 residues. V dropped 0 bases and J dropped 6 bases, with 11 bases sitting between them. In DNA form, the CDR3 reads TGTGCCTGGAGTGTCGTGGGGTCATATGAAAAACTGTTTTTT. It yields the protein CAWSVVGSYEKLFF. The complete variable domain, with remaining parts taken from reference TRBV30 and TRBJ1-4, reads SQTIHQWPATLVQPVGSPLSLECTVEGTSNPNLYWYRQAAGRGLQLLFYSVGIGQISSEVPQNLSASRPQDRQFILSSKKLLLSDSGFYLCAWSVVGSYEKLFFGSGTQLSVL.

In nucleotides, the CDR3 is TGTGCCAGCAGCCAAGCTCTCACTAGCGGGAGGGCCACAGATACGCAGTATTTT. Amino acids: CASSQALTSGRATDTQYF. V is TRBV4-2 and J is TRBJ2-3; the match to TRBD2 covers 13 bases. With V trimmed by 1 base and J by 2 bases, 6 bases remained unmatched. Germline values: CDR1 LGHNA, CDR2 YNFKEQ. The CDR3 loop spans 18 amino acids.

The chain is built from TRBV30 and TRBJ2-3; 9 bases agree with TRBD1. The ends lost 4 bases at V and 6 bases at J; junction bases unmatched: 8. CDR3 length equals 14 residues. In germline, CDR1 is GTSNPN, CDR2 SVGIG (reference sequence). The CDR3 sequence is CAWTPGQGSDTQYF. CDR3 nucleotides: TGTGCCTGGACGCCGGGACAGGGATCGGATACGCAGTATTTT.

The chain carries TRBV7-2 and TRBJ2-5, with D hard to call. V lost 1 base, J lost 4 bases, and 10 bases lay in between. CDR3 size: 14 residues. CDR1 SGHTA and CDR2 FQGNSA come from the germline V gene. CDR3 region: CASSLEFGLETQYF. The CDR3 DNA sequence: TGTGCCAGCAGCTTAGAGTTTGGGTTAGAGACCCAGTACTTC.

The chain uses TRBV7-9 and TRBJ2-1, with 13 bases that match TRBD2. Germline V gene sequence: CDR1 SEHNR, CDR2 FQNEAQ (reference sequence). Unmatched junction bases numbered 1, after V lost 2 bases and J lost 6 bases. CDR3 size: 15 residues. The CDR3 bases are TGTGCCAGCAGCTTAACTAGCGGGAGGGCCAATGAGCAGTTCTTC. As protein: CASSLTSGRANEQFF. Drawing the rest from reference TRBV7-9 and TRBJ2-1, the complete variable domain is DTGVSQNPRHKITKRGQNVTFRCDPISEHNRLYWYRQTLGQGPEFLTYFQNEAQLEKSRLLSDRFSAERPKGSFSTLEIQRTEQGDSAMYLCASSLTSGRANEQFFGPGTRLTVL.

V is TRBV25-1 and J is TRBJ2-6; possible D gene TRBD1, 5 bases. Germline CDR1 is MGHDK and CDR2 is SYGVNS. V lost 1 base and J lost 2, with 12 bases in between. The CDR3 runs 17 residues. The DNA of the CDR3 is TGTGCCAGCAGTGAATTTGGCAGGGCGACTGGGGCCAACGTCCTGACTTTC. It codes for CASSEFGRATGANVLTF.

This clone was detected only a few times. The chain combines TRBV30 with TRBJ2-5; possibly TRBD2 for D (7 bases). The CDR3 runs to 15 residues. Per germline, CDR1 GTSNPN and CDR2 SVGIG (reference sequence). V lost 3 bases and J 5 bases, leaving 19 bases between the germline ends. The CDR3 coding sequence is TGTGCCTGGAGCGTCCCCGTAGGGGGAGGGGAGACCCAGTACTTC. This translates into CAWSVPVGGGETQYF. The whole variable domain, filled in from reference TRBV30 and TRBJ2-5, reads SQTIHQWPATLVQPVGSPLSLECTVEGTSNPNLYWYRQAAGRGLQLLFYSVGIGQISSEVPQNLSASRPQDRQFILSSKKLLLSDSGFYLCAWSVPVGGGETQYFGPGTRLLVL.

This chain links TRBV19 with TRBJ2-3; D is possibly TRBD1 (6 bases). V lost 8 bases to trimming and J lost 4 bases, with 13 bases between them. The CDR3 is 13 amino acids. Per germline, CDR1 LNHDA and CDR2 SQIVND (reference sequence). The CDR3: CASWGQTSDTQYF. Written as DNA, the CDR3 is TGTGCCAGTTGGGGGCAGACATCAGATACGCAGTATTTT.

This chain joins TRBV19 and TRBJ1-1, with D maybe TRBD1 (6 bases). V lost 4 bases to trimming and J lost 10 bases, with 7 bases between them. The germline V gene encodes CDR1 LNHDA and CDR2 SQIVND (reference sequence). CDR3 length: 10 residues. The CDR3 here is CASSNRVAFF. The DNA for the CDR3 is TGTGCCAGTAGTAACAGGGTAGCTTTCTTT.

This chain connects TRBV6-6 to TRBJ1-2; the match to TRBD1 covers 9 bases. The CDR3 covers 15 residues. The V and J ends lost 7 bases and 7 bases, in that order; junction bases with no gene match: 13. Germline V lookup: CDR1 MNHNY, CDR2 SVGAGI (reference sequence). The CDR3 sequence is CASIETGTGWIGYTF. For the CDR3, the DNA is TGTGCCAGCATCGAAACCGGGACAGGGTGGATTGGCTACACCTTC.

The genes are TRBV28 and TRBJ1-2; D is unclear. This CDR3 has 14 amino acids. The germline V gene encodes CDR1 MDHEN and CDR2 SYDVKM. V dropped 5 bases and J dropped 2 bases, with 12 bases sitting between them. The chain's CDR3 is CASSEEGLNYGYTF. CDR3 sequence (DNA): TGTGCCAGCAGTGAAGAGGGTCTGAACTATGGCTACACCTTC.

The V call is TRBV7-9, the J call TRBJ2-4; D is possibly TRBD1 (6 bases). The germline gives CDR1 SEHNR, CDR2 FQNEAQ (reference sequence). Trimming pared 0 bases from V and 3 bases from J, leaving 15 bases between. CDR3 length: 17 amino acids. CDR3 DNA: TGTGCCAGCAGCTTAGCGGGGCAGGGGTCGGGCAAAAACATTCAGTACTTC. It yields the protein CASSLAGQGSGKNIQYF. The variable domain in full, completed from reference TRBV7-9 and TRBJ2-4, reads DTGVSQNPRHKITKRGQNVTFRCDPISEHNRLYWYRQTLGQGPEFLTYFQNEAQLEKSRLLSDRFSAERPKGSFSTLEIQRTEQGDSAMYLCASSLAGQGSGKNIQYFGAGTRLSVL.

The V gene is TRBV27, the J gene TRBJ1-5; D gene ambiguous. Germline CDR1 MNHEY, CDR2 SMNVEV (reference sequence). V was clipped by 1 base and J by 1 base, with 8 bases between them. The CDR3 totals 15 residues. CDR3 amino acids: CASSLLGTSNQPQHF. DNA for the CDR3: TGTGCCAGCAGTTTATTAGGCACGAGCAATCAGCCCCAGCATTTT.

The gene calls are TRBV18 and TRBJ2-3, with D hard to call. The CDR3 loop spans 15 amino acids. The V and J ends lost 9 bases and 2 bases respectively, with 18 bases between them. Germline V lookup: CDR1 KGHSH, CDR2 LQKENI. The DNA for the CDR3 is TGTGCCAGTCCCCTCAGCGCGGAATTCACAGATACGCAGTATTTT. It translates to CASPLSAEFTDTQYF.

The chain recombines TRBV5-4 with TRBJ2-7; TRBD2 matches 7 bases. Germline lookup yields CDR1 SGHNT and CDR2 YYREEE (reference sequence). V lost 4 bases and J lost 2; bases outside the gene matches: 9. This CDR3 region has 15 residues. The chain's CDR3 is CASSDYRGSPYEQYF. The CDR3 DNA reads TGTGCCAGCAGCGACTACCGCGGGAGCCCCTACGAGCAGTACTTC.

This rearrangement joins TRBV19 to TRBJ2-2; D is possibly TRBD1 (6 bases). CDR3 length equals 16 residues. The V gene lost 3 bases and the J gene lost 2 bases, with 13 bases spanning the gap. The germline CDR1 and CDR2 sequences are LNHDA and SQIVND (reference sequence). This CDR3 reads CASSISGQSNTGELFF. In DNA form, the CDR3 reads TGTGCCAGTAGTATTTCTGGACAGAGTAACACCGGGGAGCTGTTTTTT.

The chain employs TRBV13 and TRBJ2-3; D tentatively fits TRBD1 or TRBD2 (5 bases each). Germline V gives CDR1 PRHDT, CDR2 FYEKMQ (reference sequence). V was shortened by 5 bases and J by 2 bases, with 17 bases between the two germline ends. The CDR3 consists of 16 residues. CDR3 sequence reads: CASSVRSGTATDTQYF. CDR3 in DNA: TGTGCCAGCAGCGTAAGATCCGGGACGGCCACAGATACGCAGTATTTT.

This clone was observed a single time. This chain links TRBV28 with TRBJ1-5, with D perhaps matching TRBD1 (5 bases). The length of the CDR3 is 13 residues. The germline CDR1 and CDR2 sequences are MDHEN and SYDVKM. V dropped 5 bases and J dropped 6 bases, with 11 bases sitting between them. CDR3 in DNA: TGTGCCAGCAGTCAGGGAGGAGTTCAGCCCCAGCATTTT. Amino acid sequence: CASSQGGVQPQHF.

CDR3 sequence: CASSLGQANQPQHF. The CDR3 nucleotides are TGTGCCAGCAGTTTGGGACAGGCCAATCAGCCCCAGCATTTT. The V and J genes are TRBV28 and TRBJ1-5, with 8 nucleotides matching TRBD1. The V segment lost 3 bases and the J segment 3 bases; nucleotides outside the gene matches: 1. The CDR3 covers 14 residues. Germline assignment: CDR1 MDHEN and CDR2 SYDVKM. The variable domain in full, with the rest retrieved from reference TRBV28 and TRBJ1-5, is DVKVTQSSRYLVKRTGEKVFLECVQDMDHENMFWYRQDPGLGLRLIYFSYDVKMKEKGDIPEGYSVSREKKERFSLILESASTNQTSMYLCASSLGQANQPQHFGDGTRLSIL.

This chain links TRBV7-9 with TRBJ2-2; 7 bases align to TRBD1. From germline, CDR1 is SEHNR and CDR2 FQNEAQ (reference sequence). The CDR3 length is 18 residues. Germline trimming cut 5 bases from V and 5 bases from J; bases unmatched to any gene: 17. The chain's CDR3 is CASSLDQTGTATTGELFF. CDR3 nucleotides: TGTGCCAGCAGCCTAGACCAGACCGGGACAGCAACGACCGGGGAGCTGTTTTTT.

The genes are TRBV6-6 and TRBJ1-4; D ambiguous. Trimming left V 4 bases short and J 5 bases short, with 17 bases between. The CDR3 length is 16 residues. CDR1 is MNHNY and CDR2 is SVGAGI in the germline V gene (reference sequence). The CDR3 protein is CASSSTADGANEKLFF. The CDR3 region has the DNA TGTGCCAGCAGTTCAACCGCTGACGGTGCAAATGAAAAACTGTTTTTT.

This chain connects TRBV4-1 to TRBJ2-2; D uncertain. Germline CDR1 and CDR2: MGHRA and YSYEKL. This CDR3 is built from 19 residues. The V and J ends lost 5 bases and 0 bases respectively, with 22 bases between them. The CDR3 loop reads CASSASGERSQSNTGELFF. The CDR3 bases are TGCGCCAGCAGCGCAAGTGGTGAAAGGAGCCAATCGAACACCGGGGAGCTGTTTTTT.

The chain joins TRBV6-6 to TRBJ2-4; possible D gene TRBD2, 5 bases. V was clipped by 6 bases and J by 1 base, with 10 bases between them. Germline V gives CDR1 MNHNY, CDR2 SVGAGI (reference sequence). The CDR3 runs 14 residues. CDR3 sequence (DNA): TGTGCCAGCAGCGCAAGAGGGGCCAAAAACATTCAGTACTTC. This sequence encodes CASSARGAKNIQYF.

The rearrangement links TRBV29-1 to TRBJ2-3; D remains ambiguous. Germline lookup yields CDR1 SQVTM and CDR2 ANQGSEA. V was trimmed by 3 bases and J by 1 base, leaving 11 bases between them. The CDR3 runs 14 residues. In nucleotides, the CDR3 is TGCAGCGTTGAGGCTCGCGGTCGCACAGATACGCAGTATTTT. This gives the protein CSVEARGRTDTQYF.

There are a few counts of this clone. The chain couples TRBV5-6 to TRBJ2-1; D not certain. This CDR3 has 14 amino acids. Germline loops: CDR1 SGHDT, CDR2 YYEEEE. The V and J ends lost 0 bases and 6 bases respectively, with 10 bases between them. The CDR3, as DNA: TGTGCCAGCAGCTTGGTGGACCCCCTCAATGAGCAGTTCTTC. Translated: CASSLVDPLNEQFF.